Listed here is a single T cell receptor beta chain. The sample comes from a study of blood T cell repertoires in COVID-19. How the authors handled the data: Estimation of nucleated cell counts relied on the amplification of reference gene primers. The repertoire was sequenced with immunoSEQ multiplex PCR; TCRdb's copy has only in-frame clones and lacks some. The V and J calls and clone size are taken from that table; D and trimming were inferred from the DNA. The profile shows 40,000 to 50,000 clones, about 77% of them singletons. V dropped 3 bases and J dropped 4 bases, with 7 bases sitting between them. The CDR3 spans 12 residues.

This sequence joins TRBV12-3 or TRBV12-4 and TRBJ2-7, with D uncertain. Material for sequencing was peripheral blood. The receptor was derived from an older woman with acute or convalescent COVID-19. The CDR3 sequence is CASSFHSYEQYF. The CDR3 DNA reads as TGTGCCAGCAGTTTCCACAGTTACGAGCAGTACTTC.